A single T cell receptor beta chain is shown here with its context. Original methodology: Estimates of nucleated cell counts were drawn from the amplification of reference gene primers. The protocol was immunoSEQ multiplex PCR, while the TCRdb copy is restricted to in-frame clones and leaves out a portion. V and J calls and clone size are given by that table; D and trimming were obtained from the DNA. This sample has 84,000 or so clones, with around nine tenths found just once. The entry originates in a study of blood T cell repertoires in COVID-19. The germline V gene encodes CDR1 GTSNPN and CDR2 SVGIG (reference sequence). Trimming cost V 4 bases and J 11 bases, with 24 bases left between them. The CDR3 is 15 amino acids.

This receptor was obtained from a man aged 60 to 69 with acute or convalescent COVID-19. The chain combines TRBV30 with TRBJ2-1; perhaps TRBD2 as D (5 bases). The material sequenced was peripheral blood. The CDR3 here is CAWIPAGPNVYKQFF. DNA for the CDR3: TGTGCCTGGATTCCGGCGGGTCCGAATGTTTATAAGCAGTTCTTC. Supplemented by reference TRBV30 and TRBJ2-1, the full variable domain reads SQTIHQWPATLVQPVGSPLSLECTVEGTSNPNLYWYRQAAGRGLQLLFYSVGIGQISSEVPQNLSASRPQDRQFILSSKKLLLSDSGFYLCAWIPAGPNVYKQFFGPGTRLTVL.